Below, 19 T cell receptor beta chains from the same sample are listed, as sequenced in a study of cytomegalovirus exposure and HLA in healthy donors. PCR involved 60 Vbeta and 13 Jbeta primers. The protocol was immunoSEQ multiplex PCR, while the TCRdb copy is restricted to in-frame clones and leaves out a portion. This table has around 210,000 clones, more than 65% appearing once. Sequences were obtained from PBMCs. These receptors all come from a man between 45 and 60 years old in good health and CMV-seronegative.

The chain employs TRBV10-3 and TRBJ1-2, with 10 bases matching TRBD1. The germline gives CDR1 ENHRY, CDR2 SYGVKD. There are 14 residues in the CDR3. V lost 4 bases to trimming and J lost 7 bases; unmatched junction nucleotides: 6. The CDR3 bases are TGTGCCATCAGTGCGCCCGGGACAGGGGCTGGCTACACCTTC. It yields the protein CAISAPGTGAGYTF.

The rearrangement links TRBV25-1 to TRBJ2-5; a weak D match, TRBD2 (7 bases). The J call is uncertain, as TRBJ2-7 better fits the DNA end. Looked up from germline, CDR1 is MGHDK and CDR2 is SYGVNS. This CDR3 region has 15 residues. The CDR3 DNA reads as TGTGCCAGCAGTCGTCAAGGGGGGGGCCTGTACGAGCAGTACTTC. It codes for CASSRQGGGLYEQYF.

This clone was seen only a few times. The chain couples TRBV30 to TRBJ1-2, with 10 nucleotides matching TRBD1. J was trimmed by 4 bases and V by 4 bases; bases with no gene match: 6. Germline V CDR1 and CDR2: GTSNPN, SVGIG (reference sequence). There are 14 residues in the CDR3. Here the CDR3 reads CAWTRDRGIYGYTF. CDR3 bases: TGTGCCTGGACCCGGGACAGGGGTATCTATGGCTACACCTTC.

The gene calls are TRBV6-5 and TRBJ2-5, with D perhaps matching TRBD1 (6 bases). The CDR3 extends over 15 amino acids. V lost 4 bases and J 1 base, leaving 13 bases between the germline ends. The germline V gene encodes CDR1 MNHEY and CDR2 SVGAGI. The DNA for the CDR3 is TGTGCCAGCAGTTCCCTCTCAGGGGCCCAAGAGACCCAGTACTTC. This encodes CASSSLSGAQETQYF.

The J gene is TRBJ1-3, the V gene TRBV11-2; D ambiguous. Per the germline V gene, CDR1 is SGHAT and CDR2 is FQNNGV. The ends were cut back, 0 bases at V and 2 bases at J, with 17 bases in the middle. CDR3 length equals 18 residues. As DNA, the CDR3 is TGTGCCAGCAGCTTAGAACCACACTACAATTACGCTGGAAACACCATATATTTT. It yields the protein CASSLEPHYNYAGNTIYF.

V usage is TRBV7-9 and J usage is TRBJ2-7, with 9 bases that match TRBD2. The V segment lost 5 bases and the J segment 3 bases; nucleotides outside the gene matches: 5. Germline assignment: CDR1 SEHNR and CDR2 FQNEAQ (reference sequence). The CDR3 extends over 14 amino acids. Here the CDR3 reads CASSVGLASYEQYF. In DNA form, the CDR3 reads TGTGCCAGCAGCGTCGGACTAGCGAGCTACGAGCAGTACTTC.

This clone is a singleton in its sample. V gene TRBV5-1 combines with J gene TRBJ2-7, with 11 bases matching TRBD1. The germline V gene encodes CDR1 SGHRS and CDR2 YFSETQ. Trimming at V came to 3 bases and at J to 2 bases, leaving 1 base not matched to a gene. This CDR3 contains 14 residues. This CDR3 reads CASSSGQGAYEQYF. CDR3 nucleotide sequence: TGCGCCAGCAGCTCGGGACAGGGGGCCTACGAGCAGTACTTC.

The chain joins TRBV30 to TRBJ1-5; 8 bases map to TRBD1. V dropped 5 bases and J dropped 7; count of bases not matched to a gene: 4. The germline V gene encodes CDR1 GTSNPN and CDR2 SVGIG (reference sequence). The CDR3 is 12 amino acids. The CDR3 protein is CAWDRGIQPQHF. As DNA, the CDR3 is TGTGCCTGGGACAGGGGTATACAGCCCCAGCATTTT.

This clone has just a few counts. This rearrangement joins TRBV7-9 to TRBJ1-2, with D tentatively TRBD1 (6 bases). Germline V gene sequence: CDR1 SEHNR, CDR2 FQNEAQ (reference sequence). The V end was cut by 3 bases, the J end by 8 bases, with 13 bases between. CDR3 length equals 13 residues. CDR3 region: CASSFPGARGYTF. The CDR3 bases are TGTGCCAGCAGCTTTCCAGGGGCGCGGGGCTACACCTTC.

V and J are TRBV28 and TRBJ2-3; 8 bases fit TRBD2. Trimming took 2 bases from V and 1 from J; bases not matched to a gene: 8. The CDR3 is 17 amino acids. Germline CDR1 is MDHEN and CDR2 is SYDVKM. CDR3 DNA sequence: TGTGCCAGCAGTTTACCAATAGCGGGGACGCGCACAGATACGCAGTATTTT. Its translation is CASSLPIAGTRTDTQYF.

The rearrangement links TRBV6-1 to TRBJ1-2, with D perhaps TRBD1 (6 bases). The germline V gene has CDR1 MNHNS and CDR2 SASEGT. This CDR3 has 15 amino acids. Between the trimmed V and J ends, which lost 0 bases and 2 bases, there was a span of 10 bases. CDR3 region: CASSEAVGANYGYTF. In nucleotides, the CDR3 is TGTGCCAGCAGTGAAGCCGTGGGGGCCAACTATGGCTACACCTTC.

The CDR3 sequence: CASTPEEAGELFF. The CDR3 nucleotides read TGTGCCAGCACTCCTGAAGAGGCCGGGGAGCTGTTTTTT. The V and J genes are TRBV18 and TRBJ2-2; no clear D gene. The V gene's germline CDR1 is KGHSH and CDR2 LQKENI. V shed 8 bases and J shed 6 bases, with 13 bases lying between them. This CDR3 has 13 amino acids.

This clone has just a few counts. The chain is built from TRBV2 and TRBJ2-7, with TRBD1 identical over 9 bases. Germline trimming cut 4 bases from V and 7 bases from J; bases unmatched to any gene: 5. Germline loops: CDR1 SNHLY, CDR2 FYNNEI. The CDR3 loop spans 13 amino acids. CDR3 protein: CASSGDRAREQYF. The CDR3 region has the DNA TGTGCCAGCAGTGGGGACAGGGCGAGGGAGCAGTACTTC.

The gene calls are TRBV9 and TRBJ1-2, with D unclear. V lost 0 bases to trimming and J lost 4 bases, with 16 bases between them. Germline V CDR1 and CDR2: SGDLS, YYNGEE. The CDR3 runs 16 residues. The CDR3 DNA sequence: TGTGCCAGCAGCGTAGGGCGACAATCTTCTGTCTATGGCTACACCTTC. It yields the protein CASSVGRQSSVYGYTF.

The chain employs TRBV10-1 and TRBJ2-7, with unresolved D. V was cut by 2 bases and J by 6 bases, with 11 bases left in between. CDR1 is WNHNN, CDR2 SYGVQD, per germline (reference sequence). The CDR3 is 13 residues long. CDR3 nucleotides: TGCGCCAGCAGTGAGGTTAGACGCGGCGAGCAGTACTTC. Translation gives CASSEVRRGEQYF.

V is TRBV7-3 and J is TRBJ2-1, with 7 bases identical to TRBD2. Germline V lookup: CDR1 SGHTA, CDR2 FQGTGA. Germline trimming cut 5 bases from V and 7 bases from J; bases unmatched to any gene: 17. The CDR3 sequence is 17 residues long. The DNA of the CDR3 is TGTGCCAGCAGCCGTTTGGGCCTAGCGGATTGGGGGAATGAGCAGTTCTTC. This gives the protein CASSRLGLADWGNEQFF.

This clone was picked up one time. The chain has TRBV28 and TRBJ1-5; D ambiguous. The CDR3 length is 15 residues. The germline gives CDR1 MDHEN, CDR2 SYDVKM. The V end lost 8 bases, the J end lost 0 bases, and 14 bases lay between the germline ends. The DNA for the CDR3 is TGTGCCAGCGACCCTACAGACCTTAGCAATCAGCCCCAGCATTTT. It codes for CASDPTDLSNQPQHF.

The rearrangement uses TRBV27 and TRBJ1-1; D is ambiguous. The length of the CDR3 is 13 residues. V lost 4 bases, J lost 8 bases, and 14 bases lay in between. The germline V gene encodes CDR1 MNHEY and CDR2 SMNVEV (reference sequence). This CDR3 reads CASSSLGVGEAFF. In DNA form, the CDR3 reads TGTGCCAGCAGTTCCCTCGGGGTAGGGGAAGCTTTCTTT.

J is TRBJ1-2 and V is TRBV29-1; D not resolved. Trimming removed 7 bases from V and 3 bases from J, with 9 bases in between. The germline CDR1 and CDR2 sequences are SQVTM and ANQGSEA. The CDR3 length is 11 residues. CDR3: CSGRGDYGYTF. The DNA of the CDR3 is TGCAGCGGGCGGGGAGACTATGGCTACACCTTC.